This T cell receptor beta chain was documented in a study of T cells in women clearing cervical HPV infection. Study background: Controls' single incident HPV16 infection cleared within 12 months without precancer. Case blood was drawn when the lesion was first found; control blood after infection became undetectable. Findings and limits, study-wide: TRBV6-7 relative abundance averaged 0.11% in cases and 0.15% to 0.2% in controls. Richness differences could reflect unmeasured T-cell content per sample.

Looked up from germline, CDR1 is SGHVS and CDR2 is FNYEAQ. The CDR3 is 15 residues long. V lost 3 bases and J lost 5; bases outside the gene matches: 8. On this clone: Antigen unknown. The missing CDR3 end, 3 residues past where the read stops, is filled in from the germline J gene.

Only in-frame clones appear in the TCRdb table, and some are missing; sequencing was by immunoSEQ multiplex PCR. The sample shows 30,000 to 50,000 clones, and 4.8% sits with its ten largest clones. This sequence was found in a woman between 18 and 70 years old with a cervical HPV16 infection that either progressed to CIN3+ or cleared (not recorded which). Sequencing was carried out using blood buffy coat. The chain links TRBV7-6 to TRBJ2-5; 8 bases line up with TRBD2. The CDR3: CASSFGGGQGETQYF. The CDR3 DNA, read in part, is TGTGCCAGCAGCTTCGGGGGGGGGCAGGGGGAGACC.